Below, 25 T cell receptor beta chains from the same sample are listed, as sequenced in a study of T cells in Graves' hyperthyroidism and ophthalmopathy. The CDR3 regions of TCR beta were amplified from RNA transcripts. With the HTBI primer set, the TCR CDR3 went through a first round of RT-PCR. TCRdb used MiXCR to reprocess the multiplex PCR reads, holding one entry per CDR3 protein. The sample has under 500,000 distinct CDR3 sequences, about 14% seen once. Sequencing was performed on blood. The source is a man aged 50-60 years with Graves' ophthalmopathy.

The chain combines TRBV5-1 with TRBJ2-7, with D perhaps TRBD2 (6 bases). This CDR3 contains 12 residues. CDR1 and CDR2 from the germline V gene are SGHRS and YFSETQ. The V gene lost 4 bases and the J gene lost 6 bases, with 11 bases spanning the gap. The CDR3 bases are TGCGCCAGCAGCCATGGGGGGATCGAGCAGTACTTC. Translating gives CASSHGGIEQYF. Together with reference TRBV5-1 and TRBJ2-7, the CDR3 gives the full variable domain: KAGVTQTPRYLIKTRGQQVTLSCSPISGHRSVSWYQQTPGQGLQFLFEYFSETQRNKGNFPGRFSGRQFSNSRSEMNVSTLELGDSALYLCASSHGGIEQYFGPGTRLTVT.

This clonotype was detected a few times. V usage is TRBV27 and J usage is TRBJ2-7; a possible D gene is TRBD2 (6 bases). Germline CDR1 reads MNHEY; CDR2 reads SMNVEV (reference sequence). This CDR3 spans 15 amino acids. Trimming shortened V by 3 bases and J by 4 bases, and 16 bases separated the two germline ends. CDR3 in amino acids: CASSLGTGSGYEQYF. The CDR3 coding sequence is TGTGCCAGCAGTTTGGGGACTGGAAGCGGGTACGAGCAGTACTTC.

Only a few counts were recorded for this clonotype. CDR3 nucleotides: TGTGCCAGCAGTGCCGGGACTAGCGGTCACTACGAGCAGTACTTC. Translated, it gives CASSAGTSGHYEQYF. The V gene is TRBV12-3 or TRBV12-4, the J gene TRBJ2-7; 11 positions match TRBD2. The V and J ends lost 5 bases and 3 bases, in that order; junction bases with no gene match: 6. The CDR3 is made up of 15 amino acids.

There are many counts of this clonotype. V gene TRBV19 combines with J gene TRBJ2-2, with 8 bases fitting TRBD1. The germline CDR1 and CDR2 sequences are LNHDA and SQIVND (reference sequence). CDR3 size: 15 residues. V shed 10 bases, J shed 3 bases, and the junction held 10 bases outside the gene matches. This CDR3 is CATQPQGADTGELFF. As DNA, the CDR3 is TGTGCCACCCAACCCCAGGGGGCGGACACCGGGGAGCTGTTTTTT.

At least ten counts were recorded for this clonotype. V usage is TRBV7-9 and J usage is TRBJ2-7; the match to TRBD2 covers 11 bases. From germline, CDR1 is SEHNR and CDR2 FQNEAQ (reference sequence). CDR3 length: 15 residues. Losses at the gene ends were 5 bases for V and 2 bases for J; bases not matched to a gene: 5. CDR3 in amino acids: CASSKPGLAAYEQYF. The CDR3 bases are TGTGCCAGCAGCAAACCGGGACTAGCGGCCTACGAGCAGTACTTC.

At least ten counts were recorded for this clonotype. The chain combines TRBV30 with TRBJ2-1; no clear D. Per germline, CDR1 GTSNPN and CDR2 SVGIG (reference sequence). V was pared by 2 bases and J by 3 bases, with 11 bases between. The CDR3 has 14 amino acids. The CDR3 bases are TGTGCCTGGAGTACAGACTCGGGCTACAATGAGCAGTTCTTC. Translating gives CAWSTDSGYNEQFF. Combining the CDR3 with reference TRBV30 and TRBJ2-1 gives the whole variable domain SQTIHQWPATLVQPVGSPLSLECTVEGTSNPNLYWYRQAAGRGLQLLFYSVGIGQISSEVPQNLSASRPQDRQFILSSKKLLLSDSGFYLCAWSTDSGYNEQFFGPGTRLTVL.

About this clonotype itself: It may be a read error: a sequence one base away is much more abundant. This rearrangement joins TRBV7-6 to TRBJ2-3; TRBD1 might be the D (5 bases). This CDR3 contains 17 residues. Germline CDR1 is SGHVS and CDR2 is FNYEAQ. The CDR3 DNA is TGTGTCAGCAGCATGTGGGGCCGGACAACTAGCACAGATACGCAGTATTTT. This encodes CVSSMWGRTTSTDTQYF.

This clonotype was picked up many times. The chain uses TRBV15 and TRBJ1-1, with TRBD1 as a possible D gene (5 bases). CDR3 length: 13 amino acids. V lost 0 bases and J 11 bases, leaving 13 bases between the germline ends. CDR1 is LNHNV and CDR2 is YYDKDF in the germline V gene (reference sequence). This CDR3 reads CATSREWGTGAFF. The CDR3, as DNA: TGTGCCACCAGCAGAGAGTGGGGCACCGGGGCTTTCTTT. Based on the CDR3 plus reference TRBV15 and TRBJ1-1, the full variable domain is DAMVIQNPRYQVTQFGKPVTLSCSQTLNHNVMYWYQQKSSQAPKLLFHYYDKDFNNEADTPDNFQSRRPNTSFCFLDIRSPGLGDTAMYLCATSREWGTGAFFGQGTRLTVV.

The V gene is TRBV19, the J gene TRBJ2-6; D uncertain. This CDR3 has 14 residues. Trimming stripped 3 bases from V and 2 bases from J, with 5 bases between. The germline CDR1 and CDR2 sequences are LNHDA and SQIVND (reference sequence). In DNA, the CDR3 is TGTGCCAGTAGTATCCAGACTGGGGCCAACGTCCTGACTTTC. Translation gives CASSIQTGANVLTF. The whole variable domain, filled in from reference TRBV19 and TRBJ2-6, reads DGGITQSPKYLFRKEGQNVTLSCEQNLNHDAMYWYRQDPGQGLRLIYYSQIVNDFQKGDIAEGYSVSREKKESFPLTVTSAQKNPTAFYLCASSIQTGANVLTFGAGSRLTVL.

This clonotype came up many times. V and J are TRBV20-1 and TRBJ1-1, with D perhaps matching TRBD1 (6 bases). The germline V gene has CDR1 DFQATT and CDR2 SNEGSKA (reference sequence). The V gene lost 6 bases and the J gene lost 0 bases, with 11 bases spanning the gap. This CDR3 has 13 residues. CDR3 region: CSAPDRMNTEAFF. The CDR3 DNA follows: TGCAGTGCACCGGACAGAATGAACACTGAAGCTTTCTTT.

This clonotype was picked up a small number of times. The gene calls are TRBV6-5 and TRBJ2-7; 8 bases agree with TRBD2. The CDR3 is 17 residues long. CDR1 and CDR2 from the germline V gene are MNHEY and SVGAGI. Trimming at V came to 2 bases and at J to 7 bases, leaving 16 bases not matched to a gene. The CDR3 sequence: CASSYGVAVTGGGEQYF. The DNA for the CDR3 is TGTGCCAGCAGTTACGGGGTAGCGGTGACCGGCGGGGGGGAGCAGTACTTC.

This clonotype was picked up many times. The chain uses TRBV20-1 and TRBJ2-7; unclear D gene. V lost 2 bases, J lost 1 base, and 9 bases lay in between. This CDR3 comprises 13 residues. Per germline, CDR1 DFQATT and CDR2 SNEGSKA (reference sequence). In DNA, the CDR3 is TGCAGTGCTAGACGGACGGGTTCCTACGAGCAGTACTTC. It specifies CSARRTGSYEQYF.

This clonotype showed up many times. This sequence joins TRBV7-9 and TRBJ2-1; D possibly corresponds to TRBD2 (7 bases). The V gene's germline CDR1 is SEHNR and CDR2 FQNEAQ (reference sequence). The CDR3 loop spans 15 amino acids. Trimming pared 5 bases from V and 9 bases from J, leaving 20 bases between. This CDR3 reads CASSQTAPRGGEQFF. The CDR3 DNA reads TGTGCCAGCAGCCAGACAGCCCCGAGGGGGGGTGAGCAGTTCTTC. The whole variable domain, remainder taken from reference TRBV7-9 and TRBJ2-1, is DTGVSQNPRHKITKRGQNVTFRCDPISEHNRLYWYRQTLGQGPEFLTYFQNEAQLEKSRLLSDRFSAERPKGSFSTLEIQRTEQGDSAMYLCASSQTAPRGGEQFFGPGTRLTVL.

This clonotype was counted ten times or more. CDR3 DNA sequence: TGTGCCAGCACCTCGACGGTTGAAGCTTTCTTT. Amino acid sequence: CASTSTVEAFF. The J gene is TRBJ1-1, the V gene TRBV7-9, with unresolved D. The CDR3 is made up of 11 amino acids. Germline CDR1 reads SEHNR; CDR2 reads FQNEAQ (reference sequence). Between the trimmed V and J ends, which lost 7 bases and 7 bases, there was a span of 10 bases.

This clonotype was seen ten or more times. This chain uses TRBV7-9 with TRBJ2-3; 7 bases are shared with TRBD2. CDR1 is SEHNR, CDR2 FQNEAQ, per germline (reference sequence). V lost 0 bases and J lost 1; bases outside the gene matches: 4. The CDR3 sequence is 16 residues long. The CDR3 loop is CASSLARAGGTDTQYF. The CDR3 nucleotides are TGTGCCAGCAGCTTAGCGAGGGCGGGAGGCACAGATACGCAGTATTTT.

This clonotype was detected many times. This chain links TRBV28 with TRBJ1-1; a weak D match, TRBD1 (6 bases). V lost 6 bases and J 8 bases, leaving 16 bases between the germline ends. CDR3 length equals 13 residues. Germline V gene sequence: CDR1 MDHEN, CDR2 SYDVKM. CDR3 sequence: CASSPLWGAEAFF. The CDR3 DNA reads TGTGCCAGCAGCCCTTTATGGGGGGCAGAAGCTTTCTTT.

This clonotype was seen ten or more times. This rearrangement joins TRBV28 to TRBJ2-3; D call uncertain. CDR1 is MDHEN and CDR2 is SYDVKM in the germline V gene. This CDR3 region has 15 residues. The V and J ends lost 1 base and 2 bases respectively, with 10 bases between them. CDR3 sequence reads: CASSLLPSNTDTQYF. The CDR3 nucleotides are TGTGCCAGCAGTTTATTACCGTCGAACACAGATACGCAGTATTTT. Full variable domain (remainder filled in from reference TRBV28 and TRBJ2-3): DVKVTQSSRYLVKRTGEKVFLECVQDMDHENMFWYRQDPGLGLRLIYFSYDVKMKEKGDIPEGYSVSREKKERFSLILESASTNQTSMYLCASSLLPSNTDTQYFGPGTRLTVL.

This clonotype has ten or more counts. The V call is TRBV3-1, the J call TRBJ1-2; 10 bases map to TRBD1. CDR1 is LGHDT, CDR2 YNNKEL, per germline (reference sequence). V was pared by 1 base and J by 3 bases, with 8 bases of the junction left unmatched. This CDR3 is 17 amino acids long. The CDR3 protein is CASSQGQGADSYYGYTF. The CDR3 DNA is TGTGCCAGCAGCCAAGGACAGGGGGCAGATAGTTACTATGGCTACACCTTC.

The chain joins TRBV19 to TRBJ2-2; perhaps TRBD2 as D (6 bases). Germline CDR1 and CDR2: LNHDA and SQIVND (reference sequence). Trimming shortened V by 3 bases and J by 4 bases, and 12 bases separated the two germline ends. The CDR3 contains 15 residues. CDR3 coding DNA: TGTGCCAGTAGTATTGGAGGGAGTTTCACCGGGGAGCTGTTTTTT. Translation: CASSIGGSFTGELFF. The full variable domain, rest sourced from reference TRBV19 and TRBJ2-2, is DGGITQSPKYLFRKEGQNVTLSCEQNLNHDAMYWYRQDPGQGLRLIYYSQIVNDFQKGDIAEGYSVSREKKESFPLTVTSAQKNPTAFYLCASSIGGSFTGELFFGEGSRLTVL.

Ten or more counts support this clonotype. The rearrangement uses TRBV6-8 and TRBJ2-7, with a weak D call TRBD2 (5 bases). Between the trimmed V and J ends, which lost 6 bases and 2 bases, there was a span of 14 bases. This CDR3 spans 14 amino acids. Looked up from germline, CDR1 is MNHGY and CDR2 is SAAAGT. In DNA, the CDR3 is TGTGCCAGCAGCGCACGGCGGGTCACCTACGAGCAGTACTTC. The encoded protein is CASSARRVTYEQYF.

This clonotype was observed many times. This rearrangement joins TRBV20-1 to TRBJ1-2; D call uncertain. Germline CDR1 DFQATT, CDR2 SNEGSKA (reference sequence). Between the trimmed V and J ends, which lost 7 bases and 8 bases, there was a span of 14 bases. This CDR3 is built from 11 residues. The CDR3 DNA follows: TGCAGTGTTTACGAGCAAGACGGCTACACCTTC. Residues: CSVYEQDGYTF.

In the case of this clonotype: A read error may be the cause here, since a much bigger clone is one base away. The conserved final phenylalanine or tryptophan is absent from the CDR3, which likely points to a read error. The chain combines TRBV2 with TRBJ1-5; D is perhaps TRBD1 (5 bases). Trimming removed 6 bases from V and 0 bases from J, with 12 bases in between. Germline values: CDR1 SNHLY, CDR2 FYNNEI. The CDR3 sequence is 15 residues long. CDR3 nucleotides: TGTGCCAGCAGAAAGGGACGGAATAGCAATCAGCCCCAGCATTCT. It encodes CASRKGRNSNQPQHS.

In this sample, this clonotype turned up a few times. The CDR3 region is CASTRDQSRPTVANTGELFF. As DNA, the CDR3 is TGTGCCAGCACCCGGGACCAGTCGCGACCTACCGTCGCGAACACCGGGGAGCTGTTTTTT. V is TRBV2 and J is TRBJ2-2; D possibly matches TRBD1 or TRBD2 (5 bases each). The CDR3 is 20 residues long. Trimming removed 7 bases at V and 0 bases at J, with 27 bases between. Germline values: CDR1 SNHLY, CDR2 FYNNEI.

This clonotype was counted a few times. The CDR3 sequence is CATQGGQTNEKLFF. In DNA form, the CDR3 reads TGTGCCACCCAGGGGGGCCAAACTAATGAAAAACTGTTTTTT. This chain uses TRBV10-3 with TRBJ1-4; 7 nucleotides align to TRBD1. Germline V gene lookup returns CDR1 ENHRY and CDR2 SYGVKD. Trimming took 10 bases from V and 1 from J; bases not matched to a gene: 6. The CDR3 is made up of 14 amino acids.

The CDR3 here is CASSPGGVPSGNTIYF. In DNA form, the CDR3 reads TGTGCCAGTTCCCCTGGGGGGGTTCCCTCTGGAAACACCATATATTTT. The rearrangement joins TRBV19 to TRBJ1-3; the D gene is possibly TRBD1 (5 bases). This CDR3 is built from 16 residues. The V gene's germline CDR1 is LNHDA and CDR2 SQIVND (reference sequence). V lost 8 bases to trimming and J lost 0 bases, with 17 bases between them.